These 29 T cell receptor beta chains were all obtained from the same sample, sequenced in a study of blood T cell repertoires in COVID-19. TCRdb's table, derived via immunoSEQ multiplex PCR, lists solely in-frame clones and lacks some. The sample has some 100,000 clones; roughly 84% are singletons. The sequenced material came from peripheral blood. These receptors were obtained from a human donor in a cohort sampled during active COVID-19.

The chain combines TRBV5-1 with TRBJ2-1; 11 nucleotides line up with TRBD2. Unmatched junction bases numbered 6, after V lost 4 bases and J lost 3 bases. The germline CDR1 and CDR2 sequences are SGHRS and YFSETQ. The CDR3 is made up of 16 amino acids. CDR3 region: CASSPSLAGGYNEQFF. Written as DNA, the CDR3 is TGCGCCAGCAGCCCCTCCCTAGCGGGGGGCTACAATGAGCAGTTCTTC. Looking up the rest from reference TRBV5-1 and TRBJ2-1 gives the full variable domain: KAGVTQTPRYLIKTRGQQVTLSCSPISGHRSVSWYQQTPGQGLQFLFEYFSETQRNKGNFPGRFSGRQFSNSRSEMNVSTLELGDSALYLCASSPSLAGGYNEQFFGPGTRLTVL.

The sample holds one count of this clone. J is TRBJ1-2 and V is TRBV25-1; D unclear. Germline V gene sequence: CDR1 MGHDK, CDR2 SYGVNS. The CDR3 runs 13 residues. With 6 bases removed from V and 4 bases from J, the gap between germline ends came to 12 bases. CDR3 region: CASRSSGSYGYTF. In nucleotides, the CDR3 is TGTGCCAGCAGGTCTTCCGGGTCCTATGGCTACACCTTC.

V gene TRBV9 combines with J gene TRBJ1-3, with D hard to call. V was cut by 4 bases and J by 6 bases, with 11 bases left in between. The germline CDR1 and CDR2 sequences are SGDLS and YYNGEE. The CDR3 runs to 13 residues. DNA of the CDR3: TGTGCCAGCAGCTCCGGTCTCGTAAACACCATATATTTT. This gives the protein CASSSGLVNTIYF.

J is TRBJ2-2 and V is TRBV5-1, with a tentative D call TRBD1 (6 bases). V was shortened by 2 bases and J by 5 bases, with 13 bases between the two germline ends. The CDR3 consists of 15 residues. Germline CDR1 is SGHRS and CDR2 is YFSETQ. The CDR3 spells CASSLAFTGTGELFF. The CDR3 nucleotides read TGCGCCAGCAGCTTAGCATTTACAGGGACCGGGGAGCTGTTTTTT. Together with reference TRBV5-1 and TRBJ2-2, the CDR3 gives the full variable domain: KAGVTQTPRYLIKTRGQQVTLSCSPISGHRSVSWYQQTPGQGLQFLFEYFSETQRNKGNFPGRFSGRQFSNSRSEMNVSTLELGDSALYLCASSLAFTGTGELFFGEGSRLTVL.

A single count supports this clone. CDR3 nucleotides: TGTGCCAGCAGCAAACCGGGGCCCCTCCACTTT. Translating it yields CASSKPGPLHF. The chain has TRBV7-8 and TRBJ1-6, with no clear D. There are 11 residues in the CDR3. CDR1 is SGHVS and CDR2 is FQNEAQ in the germline V gene. Trimming cost V 5 bases and J 13 bases, with 9 bases left between them.

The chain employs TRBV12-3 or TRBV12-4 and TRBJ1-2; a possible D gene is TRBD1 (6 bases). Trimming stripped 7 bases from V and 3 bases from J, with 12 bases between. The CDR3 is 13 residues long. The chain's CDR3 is CASTTGQYYGYTF. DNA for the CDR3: TGTGCCAGCACCACCGGACAGTACTATGGCTACACCTTC.

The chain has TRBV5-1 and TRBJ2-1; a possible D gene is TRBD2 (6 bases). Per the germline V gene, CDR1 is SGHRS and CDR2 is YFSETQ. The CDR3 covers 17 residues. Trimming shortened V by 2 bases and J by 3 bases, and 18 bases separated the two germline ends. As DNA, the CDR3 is TGCGCCAGCAGCTTTTTTATTGCGGGACGGATCTACAATGAGCAGTTCTTC. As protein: CASSFFIAGRIYNEQFF. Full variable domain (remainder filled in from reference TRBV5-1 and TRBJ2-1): KAGVTQTPRYLIKTRGQQVTLSCSPISGHRSVSWYQQTPGQGLQFLFEYFSETQRNKGNFPGRFSGRQFSNSRSEMNVSTLELGDSALYLCASSFFIAGRIYNEQFFGPGTRLTVL.

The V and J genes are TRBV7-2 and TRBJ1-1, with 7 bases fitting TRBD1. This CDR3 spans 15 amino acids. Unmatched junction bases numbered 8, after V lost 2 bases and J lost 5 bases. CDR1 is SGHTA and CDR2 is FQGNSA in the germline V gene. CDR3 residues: CASSLRSGGRTEAFF. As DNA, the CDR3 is TGTGCCAGCAGCTTAAGGTCAGGGGGAAGGACTGAAGCTTTCTTT. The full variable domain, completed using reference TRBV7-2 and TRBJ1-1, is GAGVSQSPSNKVTEKGKDVELRCDPISGHTALYWYRQSLGQGLEFLIYFQGNSAPDKSGLPSDRFSAERTGGSVSTLTIQRTQQEDSAVYLCASSLRSGGRTEAFFGQGTRLTVV.

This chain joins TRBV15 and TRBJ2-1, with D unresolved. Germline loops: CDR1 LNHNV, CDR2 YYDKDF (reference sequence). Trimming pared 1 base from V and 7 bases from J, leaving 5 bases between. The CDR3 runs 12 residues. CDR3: CATSRAVNEQFF. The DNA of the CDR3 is TGTGCCACCAGCAGAGCGGTTAATGAGCAGTTCTTC.

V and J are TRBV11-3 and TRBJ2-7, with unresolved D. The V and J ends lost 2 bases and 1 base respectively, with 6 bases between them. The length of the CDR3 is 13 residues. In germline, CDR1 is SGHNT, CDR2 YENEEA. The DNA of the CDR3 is TGTGCCAGCAGCTTACCGGGTTCCTACGAGCAGTACTTC. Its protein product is CASSLPGSYEQYF. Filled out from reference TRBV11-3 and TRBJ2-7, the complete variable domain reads EAGVVQSPRYKIIEKKQPVAFWCNPISGHNTLYWYLQNLGQGPELLIRYENEEAVDDSQLPKDRFSAERLKGVDSTLKIQPAELGDSAVYLCASSLPGSYEQYFGPGTRLTVT.

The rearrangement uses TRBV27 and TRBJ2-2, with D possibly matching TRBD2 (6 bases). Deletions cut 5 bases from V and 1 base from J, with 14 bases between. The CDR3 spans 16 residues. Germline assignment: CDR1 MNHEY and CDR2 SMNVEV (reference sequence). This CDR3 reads CASSKPGTQNTGELFF. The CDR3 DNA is TGTGCCAGCAGTAAACCCGGGACTCAGAACACCGGGGAGCTGTTTTTT.

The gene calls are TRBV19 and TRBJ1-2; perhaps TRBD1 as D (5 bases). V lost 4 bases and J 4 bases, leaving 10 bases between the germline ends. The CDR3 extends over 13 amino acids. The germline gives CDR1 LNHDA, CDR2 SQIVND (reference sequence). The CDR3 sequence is CASSTRDSYGYTF. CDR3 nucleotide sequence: TGTGCCAGTAGTACCAGGGATTCCTATGGCTACACCTTC.

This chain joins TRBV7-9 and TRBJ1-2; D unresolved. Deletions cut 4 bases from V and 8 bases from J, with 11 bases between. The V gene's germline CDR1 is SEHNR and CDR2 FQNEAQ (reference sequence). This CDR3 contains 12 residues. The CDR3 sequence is CASSSRGPGYTF. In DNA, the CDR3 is TGTGCCAGCAGCTCTCGAGGTCCAGGCTACACCTTC.

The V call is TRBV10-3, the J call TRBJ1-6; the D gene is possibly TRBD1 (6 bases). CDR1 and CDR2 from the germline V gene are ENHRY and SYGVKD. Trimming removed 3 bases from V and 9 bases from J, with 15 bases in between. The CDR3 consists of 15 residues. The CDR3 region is CAISERDTGISPLHF. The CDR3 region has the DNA TGTGCCATCAGTGAACGGGACACCGGTATTTCACCCCTCCACTTT.

The CDR3 sequence: CASSSSPGGGNTEAFF. As DNA, the CDR3 is TGTGCCAGCTCATCCTCGCCCGGAGGCGGGAACACTGAAGCTTTCTTT. This chain joins TRBV6-6 and TRBJ1-1; no reliable D call. The germline CDR1 and CDR2 sequences are MNHNY and SVGAGI (reference sequence). V gave up 8 bases and J gave up 1 base, with 20 bases separating them. The CDR3 consists of 16 residues.

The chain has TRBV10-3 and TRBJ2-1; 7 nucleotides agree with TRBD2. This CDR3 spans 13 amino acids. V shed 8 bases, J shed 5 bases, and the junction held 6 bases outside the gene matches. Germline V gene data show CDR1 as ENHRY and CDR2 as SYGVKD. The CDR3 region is CAIRSGVDNEQFF. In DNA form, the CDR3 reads TGTGCCATCCGGAGCGGGGTTGACAATGAGCAGTTCTTC.

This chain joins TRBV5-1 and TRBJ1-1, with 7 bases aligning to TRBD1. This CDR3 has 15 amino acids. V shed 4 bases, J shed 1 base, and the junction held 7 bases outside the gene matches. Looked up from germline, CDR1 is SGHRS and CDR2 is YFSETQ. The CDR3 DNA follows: TGCGCCAGCAGCAGAAACAGACAGGGGAACACTGAAGCTTTCTTT. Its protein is CASSRNRQGNTEAFF. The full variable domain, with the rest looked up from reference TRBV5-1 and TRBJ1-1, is KAGVTQTPRYLIKTRGQQVTLSCSPISGHRSVSWYQQTPGQGLQFLFEYFSETQRNKGNFPGRFSGRQFSNSRSEMNVSTLELGDSALYLCASSRNRQGNTEAFFGQGTRLTVV.

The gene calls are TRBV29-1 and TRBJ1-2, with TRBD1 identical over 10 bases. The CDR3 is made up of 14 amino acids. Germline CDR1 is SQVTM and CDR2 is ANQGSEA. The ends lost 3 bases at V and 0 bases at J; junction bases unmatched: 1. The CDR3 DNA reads TGCAGCGTTGACGGGACAGGGGCTAACTATGGCTACACCTTC. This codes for CSVDGTGANYGYTF.

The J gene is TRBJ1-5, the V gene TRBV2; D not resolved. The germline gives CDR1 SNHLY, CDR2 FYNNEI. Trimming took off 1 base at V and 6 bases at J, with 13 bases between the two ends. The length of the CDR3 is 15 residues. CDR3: CASSEEVGGGQPQHF. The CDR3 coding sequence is TGTGCCAGCAGTGAAGAGGTGGGAGGTGGTCAGCCCCAGCATTTT.

The CDR3 protein is CASSAGTVYEKLFF. In DNA form, the CDR3 reads TGTGCCAGCAGTGCCGGGACAGTGTACGAAAAACTGTTTTTT. The V gene is TRBV6-6, the J gene TRBJ1-4, with 7 bases fitting TRBD1. Trimming cost V 5 bases and J 8 bases; bases outside gene matches: 8. CDR3 size: 14 residues. Germline V gene lookup returns CDR1 MNHNY and CDR2 SVGAGI (reference sequence).

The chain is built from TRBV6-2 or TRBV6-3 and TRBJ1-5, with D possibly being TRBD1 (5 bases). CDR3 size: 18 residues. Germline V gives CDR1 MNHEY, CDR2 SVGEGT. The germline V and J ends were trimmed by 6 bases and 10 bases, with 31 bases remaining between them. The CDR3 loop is CASSPERARELFLQPQHF. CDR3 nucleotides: TGTGCCAGCAGCCCAGAACGAGCCAGGGAACTTTTTCTTCAACCCCAGCATTTT.

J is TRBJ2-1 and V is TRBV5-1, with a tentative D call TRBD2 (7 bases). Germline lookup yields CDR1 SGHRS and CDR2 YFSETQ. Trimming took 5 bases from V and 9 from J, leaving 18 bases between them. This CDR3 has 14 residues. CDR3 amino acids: CASRRDTRGGEQFF. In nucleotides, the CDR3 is TGCGCCAGCAGACGAGACACAAGGGGGGGTGAGCAGTTCTTC.

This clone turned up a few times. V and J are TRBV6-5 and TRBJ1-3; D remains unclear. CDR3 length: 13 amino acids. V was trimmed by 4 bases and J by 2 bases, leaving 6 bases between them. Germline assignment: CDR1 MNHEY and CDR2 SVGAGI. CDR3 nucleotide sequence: TGTGCCAGCAGTTCAAACACTGGAAACACCATATATTTT. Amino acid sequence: CASSSNTGNTIYF.

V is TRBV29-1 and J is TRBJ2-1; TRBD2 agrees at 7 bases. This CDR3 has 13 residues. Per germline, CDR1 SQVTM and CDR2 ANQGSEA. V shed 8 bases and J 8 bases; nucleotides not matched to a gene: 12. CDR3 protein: CSSGASEGYEQFF. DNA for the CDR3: TGCAGCAGCGGGGCTAGCGAGGGCTATGAGCAGTTCTTC.

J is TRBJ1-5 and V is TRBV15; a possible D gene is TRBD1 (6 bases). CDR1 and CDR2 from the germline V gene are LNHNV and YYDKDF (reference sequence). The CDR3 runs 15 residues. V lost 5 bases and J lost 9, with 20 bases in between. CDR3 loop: CATSSGGGASGPQHF. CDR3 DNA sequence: TGTGCCACCAGCTCAGGCGGGGGGGCAAGTGGGCCCCAGCATTTT.

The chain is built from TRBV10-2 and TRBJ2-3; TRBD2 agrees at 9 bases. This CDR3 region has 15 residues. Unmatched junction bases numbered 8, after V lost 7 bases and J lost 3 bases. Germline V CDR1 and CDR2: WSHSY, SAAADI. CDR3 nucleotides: TGCGCCAGCATCCCAACTAGCGGGTTAACAGATACGCAGTATTTT. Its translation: CASIPTSGLTDTQYF.

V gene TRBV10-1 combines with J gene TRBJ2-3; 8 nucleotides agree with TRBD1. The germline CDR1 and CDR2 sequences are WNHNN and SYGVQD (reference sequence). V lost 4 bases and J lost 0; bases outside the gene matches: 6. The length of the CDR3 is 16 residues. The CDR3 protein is CASSGGQVSSTDTQYF. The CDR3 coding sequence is TGCGCCAGCAGTGGGGGACAGGTCTCTAGCACAGATACGCAGTATTTT.

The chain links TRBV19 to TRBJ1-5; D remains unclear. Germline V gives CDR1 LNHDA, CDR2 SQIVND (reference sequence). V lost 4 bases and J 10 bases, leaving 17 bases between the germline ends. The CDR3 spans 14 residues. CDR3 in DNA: TGTGCCAGTAGTACTAGCGGAGGTGATATTCCCCAGCATTTT. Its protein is CASSTSGGDIPQHF.

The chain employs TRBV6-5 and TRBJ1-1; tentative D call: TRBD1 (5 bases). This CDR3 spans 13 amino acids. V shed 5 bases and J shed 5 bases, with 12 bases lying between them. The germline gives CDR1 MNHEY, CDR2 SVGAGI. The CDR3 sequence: CASSNIRGTEAFF. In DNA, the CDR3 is TGTGCCAGCAGTAACATCCGGGGGACTGAAGCTTTCTTT.